This T cell receptor beta chain was profiled in a study of vaccination effects on CD4 cells after COVID-19. The repertoire was sequenced with immunoSEQ multiplex PCR; TCRdb's copy has only in-frame clones and lacks some. The table shows around 40,000 clones, with around 63% occurring only once. On this clone itself: The antigen is undetermined.

CD4+ T cell isolation took place after 10 days of culture. The CDR3 runs 13 residues. V was trimmed by 6 bases and J by 6 bases, leaving 14 bases between them. From germline, CDR1 is LGHNA and CDR2 YNFKEQ. The input for sequencing was CD4+ T cells from PBMCs cultured without peptide, taken before COVID-19 vaccination. This TCR was sampled from a human donor who received a COVID-19 vaccine. The V call is TRBV4-2, the J call TRBJ1-1, with TRBD1 as a possible D gene (5 bases). CDR3 nucleotide sequence: TGTGCCAGCAGGGGGCCCCGCGGCTCTGAAGCTTTCTTT. Amino acids: CASRGPRGSEAFF.